This TCR beta chain appears in the sequencing data of a study of glioma-infiltrating T cells. With V trimmed by 6 bases and J by 4 bases, 11 bases remained unmatched. CDR3 length: 17 amino acids. Germline-derived CDR1 and CDR2 are MNHNY and SVGAGI (reference sequence). The iRepertoire nested amplicon-rescue multiplex PCR amplified TCR alpha and beta CDR3s from RNA. TCRdb re-derived calls from the multiplex PCR reads in MiXCR, one entry per CDR3 protein. The data show about 400,000 distinct CDR3 sequences, 41% seen once. Sequencing was done on a sample of glioma tissue, nonneoplastic brain tissue, or PBMCs (not recorded which). The V and J genes are TRBV6-6 and TRBJ2-3, with 12 bases matching TRBD2. The sequence derives from a human donor with low-grade glioma or glioblastoma, undergoing nonglioma brain surgery, or in good health (not recorded which). The CDR3 DNA follows: TGTGCCAGCAGCTTGGGGTCTCTAGCGGGAGGGCCAGATACGCAGTATTTT. It is translated as CASSLGSLAGGPDTQYF.